The 17 T cell receptor beta chains presented below share a single source sample, sequenced in a study of human T cells and chemical hapten exposure. MiXCR was run by TCRdb on the RACE reads, yielding one entry per CDR3 protein. The repertoire holds around 100,000 distinct CDR3 sequences, approximately 10% seen once, with approximately 3.4% in the top ten. The time point here: pre-sensitization, week 0. Stated treatment: therapeutic diphenylcyclopropenone sensitization with weekly scalp DPC. The starting material was whole blood, obtained in connection with sensitization to the hapten diphenylcyclopropenone (DPC). These receptors originate from a woman between 55 and 75 years old with alopecia areata. Some clones in this sample may be carry-over from other donors' samples.

There are many counts of this clonotype. V and J are TRBV6-1 and TRBJ2-7, with D uncertain. Trimming left V 1 base short and J 3 bases short, with 7 bases between. This CDR3 contains 13 residues. CDR1 is MNHNS, CDR2 SASEGT, per germline. CDR3 in DNA: TGTGCCAGCAGTGAAGGAAGTCACTACGAGCAGTACTTC. Its protein is CASSEGSHYEQYF.

The rearrangement joins TRBV19 to TRBJ1-2; D unclear. V lost 7 bases to trimming and J lost 8 bases, with 14 bases between them. From germline, CDR1 is LNHDA and CDR2 SQIVND (reference sequence). The length of the CDR3 is 12 residues. DNA of the CDR3: TGTGCCAGTATCGGGGAATACGGCGGCTACACCTTC. This translates into CASIGEYGGYTF. The full variable domain, completed using reference TRBV19 and TRBJ1-2, is DGGITQSPKYLFRKEGQNVTLSCEQNLNHDAMYWYRQDPGQGLRLIYYSQIVNDFQKGDIAEGYSVSREKKESFPLTVTSAQKNPTAFYLCASIGEYGGYTFGSGTRLTVV.

This clonotype was seen ten or more times. This rearrangement joins TRBV20-1 to TRBJ2-4, with 11 bases matching TRBD1. This CDR3 is built from 15 residues. Germline V gene sequence: CDR1 DFQATT, CDR2 SNEGSKA (reference sequence). Trimming removed 5 bases from V and 5 bases from J; junction bases left unmatched: 8. The CDR3 sequence: CSAGKPGQGENIQYF. CDR3 nucleotides: TGCAGTGCTGGCAAGCCGGGACAGGGGGAAAACATTCAGTACTTC.

This chain joins TRBV10-1 and TRBJ2-2; possibly TRBD2 for D (6 bases). V lost 7 bases, J lost 3 bases, and 6 bases lay in between. CDR1 and CDR2 from the germline V gene are WNHNN and SYGVQD (reference sequence). The CDR3 is 12 amino acids. The CDR3 DNA reads TGCGCCAGCACTAGCGACACCGGGGAGCTGTTTTTT. This codes for CASTSDTGELFF.

This clonotype was seen repeatedly, ten times or more. V is TRBV19 and J is TRBJ1-1; TRBD1 is a possible D gene (6 bases). Germline V CDR1 and CDR2: LNHDA, SQIVND (reference sequence). V lost 1 base to trimming and J lost 4 bases, with 16 bases between them. The CDR3 runs 16 residues. The CDR3 protein is CASSIGTVGGGTEAFF. The CDR3 DNA reads as TGTGCCAGTAGTATAGGGACCGTCGGGGGCGGCACTGAAGCTTTCTTT.

V and J are TRBV12-3 or TRBV12-4 and TRBJ2-4, with D possibly matching TRBD1 (5 bases). The CDR3 sequence is 16 residues long. V gave up 3 bases and J gave up 1 base, with 13 bases separating them. The CDR3 DNA reads TGTGCCAGCAGTTTGTGGCAGGGTTGGGCCAAAAACATTCAGTACTTC. Protein sequence: CASSLWQGWAKNIQYF.

V gene TRBV5-1 combines with J gene TRBJ2-5; D gene ambiguous. This CDR3 comprises 15 residues. Trimming cost V 3 bases and J 3 bases, with 15 bases left between them. The germline CDR1 and CDR2 sequences are SGHRS and YFSETQ. As DNA, the CDR3 is TGCGCCAGCAGCTGGGTGGCGGACCGAAAAGAGACCCAGTACTTC. Translated: CASSWVADRKETQYF.

The rearrangement uses TRBV4-1 and TRBJ2-1; 11 nucleotides agree with TRBD2. J gave up 13 bases and V 1 base, and 12 bases lay outside the gene matches. Germline CDR1 MGHRA, CDR2 YSYEKL. The CDR3 has 16 amino acids. The CDR3, as DNA: TGCGCCAGCAGCCAAGCGTCTAGCGGGGGGCGAAGATTACAGTTCTTC. It translates to CASSQASSGGRRLQFF.

J is TRBJ1-5 and V is TRBV5-5; D unresolved. V lost 4 bases, J lost 7 bases, and 9 bases lay in between. This CDR3 spans 12 amino acids. CDR1 is SGHKS and CDR2 is YYEKEE in the germline V gene (reference sequence). Here the CDR3 reads CASSRDGQPQHF. Here the CDR3 DNA reads TGTGCCAGCAGCAGGGATGGGCAGCCCCAGCATTTT.

The genes are TRBV27 and TRBJ2-7, with 7 bases lining up with TRBD1. The CDR3 is made up of 13 amino acids. With 6 bases clipped from V and 1 base from J, the junction kept 3 bases outside the gene matches. The germline CDR1 and CDR2 sequences are MNHEY and SMNVEV (reference sequence). The CDR3 sequence is CASSPDRSYEQYF. The DNA for the CDR3 is TGTGCCAGCAGCCCGGACAGGTCCTACGAGCAGTACTTC.

The V and J genes are TRBV4-1 and TRBJ1-1, with D possibly being TRBD1 (5 bases). The CDR3 consists of 13 residues. Germline V CDR1 and CDR2: MGHRA, YSYEKL. Deletions cut 8 bases from V and 5 bases from J, with 15 bases between. CDR3 loop: CASQGAGGTEAFF. The CDR3 DNA reads TGCGCCAGCCAAGGAGCGGGGGGGACTGAAGCTTTCTTT.

The rearrangement joins TRBV5-1 to TRBJ2-2; the D gene is possibly TRBD1 (6 bases). V lost 5 bases to trimming and J lost 9 bases, with 11 bases between them. CDR1 is SGHRS, CDR2 YFSETQ, per germline. The CDR3 loop spans 12 amino acids. This CDR3 is CASSAGVRELFF. CDR3 in DNA: TGCGCCAGCAGTGCAGGGGTCCGGGAGCTGTTTTTT.

This clonotype was seen ten or more times. The J gene is TRBJ1-3, the V gene TRBV6-2 or TRBV6-3, with D tentatively TRBD1 (5 bases). Between the trimmed V and J ends, which lost 10 bases and 0 bases, there was a span of 13 bases. The CDR3 has 14 amino acids. Per the germline V gene, CDR1 is MNHEY and CDR2 is SVGEGT. The CDR3 spells CATNLRDSGNTIYF. In DNA form, the CDR3 reads TGTGCCACCAACCTCAGGGACTCTGGAAACACCATATATTTT.

This clonotype has ten or more counts. V usage is TRBV7-8 and J usage is TRBJ2-1; 8 nucleotides match TRBD1. The CDR3 is 15 residues long. V gave up 2 bases and J gave up 8 bases; unmatched junction bases: 8. Germline CDR1 reads SGHVS; CDR2 reads FQNEAQ. The DNA for the CDR3 is TGTGCCAGCAGCTTACTGGGACAGGAAGGGGATGAGCAGTTCTTC. Translated, it gives CASSLLGQEGDEQFF.

The chain has TRBV20-1 and TRBJ2-2; 10 bases are a match to TRBD2. Germline loops: CDR1 DFQATT, CDR2 SNEGSKA (reference sequence). The CDR3 contains 15 residues. V lost 0 bases and J lost 5; bases outside the gene matches: 3. CDR3 sequence: CSARDHSGGTGELFF. The CDR3 DNA follows: TGCAGTGCTAGAGATCATAGCGGGGGGACCGGGGAGCTGTTTTTT.

This clonotype was picked up a small number of times. The J gene is TRBJ2-7, the V gene TRBV5-8; no firm D call. The CDR3 length is 13 residues. Germline lookup yields CDR1 SGHTS and CDR2 YDEGEE. Trimming cost V 4 bases and J 1 base, with 9 bases left between them. This CDR3 reads CASSGRASYEQYF. CDR3 coding DNA: TGTGCCAGCAGCGGACGGGCATCCTACGAGCAGTACTTC.

This chain connects TRBV6-1 to TRBJ2-3, with 8 positions matching TRBD2. CDR3 size: 15 residues. Losses at the gene ends were 5 bases for V and 3 bases for J; bases not matched to a gene: 7. Germline CDR1 MNHNS, CDR2 SASEGT. CDR3 sequence (DNA): TGTGCCAGCAGTCGCCCAGCGGGGGTAACAGATACGCAGTATTTT. It encodes CASSRPAGVTDTQYF.